This TCR beta chain is drawn from a study of shared clonotypes between healthy human individuals. Across several immunoSEQ plates, the genomic DNA of each subset was split evenly. The table came from immunoSEQ multiplex PCR; TCRdb's copy has only in-frame clones and leaves some out. The sample includes over 700,000 clones, 72% of them seen just once. Trimming removed 8 bases from V and 1 base from J, with 8 bases in between. Germline lookup yields CDR1 SGHVS and CDR2 FNYEAQ. CDR3 length: 13 residues. The sequencing sample was made of memory CD4+ T cells sorted from blood. Subset here: CD45RA-negative fraction. The chain has TRBV7-6 and TRBJ2-2, with no clear D. The sequence came from a woman aged 25 to 39 in good health. This CDR3 is CASFKGNTGELFF. The CDR3 DNA reads TGTGCCAGCTTCAAGGGGAACACCGGGGAGCTGTTTTTT.